This TCR beta chain was captured in a study of regulatory T cells in long-lasting Graves disease. The study's findings and limits: TCR diversity was lower in persistent Graves' patients than in newly diagnosed ones.

Concerning this clonotype: Its cognate antigen is unknown.

Building of the TCR beta libraries involved iRepertoire HTBI primers and Arm-PCR of CDR3 regions. TCRdb re-derived calls from the multiplex PCR reads in MiXCR, one entry per CDR3 protein. The sample consists of some 330,000 distinct CDR3 sequences, over 9.5% of them appearing once. Time point: newly diagnosed GD, antithyroid drugs for less than 3 months. There was RNA extracted from PBMCs, and the TCR library was made from it. CDR3 length: 17 residues. Germline assignment: CDR1 SGHNT and CDR2 YENEEA. V lost 5 bases and J lost 6, with 23 bases in between. These data are also associated with another study on T cells in Graves' hyperthyroidism and ophthalmopathy.

The sequence derives from a young woman with Graves disease. The material was peripheral blood mononuclear cells (PBMCs), obtained at new diagnosis, from a patient treated with antithyroid drugs. This chain joins TRBV11-3 and TRBJ2-1; possibly TRBD1 or TRBD2 for D (5 bases each). CDR3 protein: CASSPGLLRDDGNEQFF. CDR3 nucleotides: TGTGCCAGCAGCCCGGGGCTTTTACGGGATGATGGCAATGAGCAGTTCTTC.